The TCR beta chain under discussion was sequenced for a study of T cell responses to AZD1222 COVID-19 vaccine. Study-wide background: Second-dose recipients at about 4 or about 12 weeks were treated as one pooled group.

This clone was found once. The antigen remains unidentified. The junction does not match germline at one end; this may be a read error. Study observations and caveats: The CD4 TCRs associated with vaccination extended across spike and predominated at 160-218 and 743-854. Donors were largely white British and mainly female; clonal diversity was possibly underestimated.

Profiled with immunoSEQ multiplex PCR; TCRdb holds only in-frame clones, not every one. The table includes more than 110,000 clones, approximately 83% detected once. The sequence derives from an adult in good health. The input for sequencing was peripheral blood, taken on day 0 of AZD1222 vaccination.

Here the CDR3 DNA reads TGTGCCAGCAGTCAAGGGAGCGGGCTCCAAGAGACCCAGTACTTC. This codes for CASSQGSGLQETQYF. The rearrangement uses TRBV14 and TRBJ2-5, with D possibly TRBD2 on 6 matching bases. The CDR3 spans 15 residues. CDR1 and CDR2 (germline): SGHDN, FVKESK.